This T cell receptor beta chain emerged from a study of blood T cell repertoires in COVID-19. Overall study: From T cells, B-cell-depleted T cells, or PBMCs came the material, which was cDNA or gDNA.

V trimming: 2 bases; J trimming: 10 bases; junction bases outside the gene matches: 8. Germline V lookup: CDR1 MNHEY, CDR2 SVGAGI. This CDR3 comprises 15 residues. Sequenced by immunoSEQ multiplex PCR; TCRdb stores in-frame clones only, minus some. The sample has about 330,000 clones, 92% seen once. This clone has just one count. The sequenced sample was PBMCs or T cells enriched from blood (not recorded which). The TCR comes from a woman aged 25 to 39 who had recovered from COVID-19. The chain links TRBV6-5 to TRBJ2-3; 11 positions match TRBD1. Here the CDR3 reads CASSYRGQGGSAQYF. DNA for the CDR3: TGTGCCAGCAGTTACAGGGGACAGGGGGGATCCGCGCAGTATTTT.